This passage covers 4 T cell receptor beta chains from one sample sequenced in a study of T-cell memory formation after mild COVID-19. TCRdb reprocessed the 5' RACE reads with MiXCR, giving one entry per CDR3 protein. The sample yields about 400,000 distinct CDR3 sequences, roughly a quarter seen once. The specimen was PBMCs or a T cell subset sorted from them (not recorded which). The receptors were sampled from an adult woman who had mild COVID-19 (a few samples of this study predate the infection). Cell type and time point are not known.

The chain combines TRBV25-1 with TRBJ2-3, with D possibly matching TRBD2 (6 bases). V lost 3 bases, J lost 1 base, and 14 bases lay in between. Germline V gene lookup returns CDR1 MGHDK and CDR2 SYGVNS. This CDR3 region has 16 residues. The CDR3 region has the DNA TGTGCCAGCAGTGACCCCCGGGACTTAGGCACAGATACGCAGTATTTT. Translation: CASSDPRDLGTDTQYF.

The CDR3 loop reads CASSHRQGASETQYF. CDR3 DNA: TGTGCCAGCAGCCACAGACAGGGGGCCTCGGAGACCCAGTACTTC. The V and J genes are TRBV11-2 and TRBJ2-5, with 10 bases that match TRBD1. The germline V gene has CDR1 SGHAT and CDR2 FQNNGV. The CDR3 is 15 residues long. V lost 5 bases to trimming and J lost 5 bases; unmatched junction nucleotides: 8.

The V gene is TRBV2, the J gene TRBJ2-3, with D hard to call. The V gene lost 4 bases and the J gene lost 6 bases, with 11 bases spanning the gap. The CDR3 has 13 residues. Per the germline V gene, CDR1 is SNHLY and CDR2 is FYNNEI. This CDR3 reads CASSAANWDTQYF. The CDR3 DNA follows: TGTGCCAGCAGTGCGGCGAATTGGGATACGCAGTATTTT.

The rearrangement uses TRBV2 and TRBJ1-2, with a tentative D call TRBD1 (6 bases). The CDR3 runs to 13 residues. V shed 4 bases and J shed 8 bases, with 14 bases lying between them. In germline, CDR1 is SNHLY, CDR2 FYNNEI. The CDR3, as DNA: TGTGCCAGCAGTGCTACGGGGGCAGGAGGCTACACCTTC. Its translation: CASSATGAGGYTF.